This T cell receptor (beta chain) is drawn from a study of blood T cell repertoires in COVID-19. In the study's own analysis: Reference gene primer amplification gave nucleated cell count estimates. The table came from immunoSEQ multiplex PCR; TCRdb's copy has only in-frame clones and leaves some out. For V, J and clone size, that table is used; D and trimming come from the DNA. In the table there are about 69,000 clones, 79% of which are singletons. This clonotype originated in a human donor in a cohort sampled during active COVID-19. Sequenced input: peripheral blood.

As DNA, the CDR3 is TGCGCCAGCAGCTTGGGGGCGACGGACTGGACTCATTACGAGCAGTACTTC. It translates to CASSLGATDWTHYEQYF. The V call is TRBV5-1, the J call TRBJ2-7, with D possibly TRBD2 on 5 matching bases. Trimming took off 0 bases at V and 4 bases at J, with 20 bases between the two ends. The V gene's germline CDR1 is SGHRS and CDR2 YFSETQ. The CDR3 consists of 17 residues.